The rows below give T cell receptor beta chains drawn from one sample of a study of metastatic and nonmetastatic thyroid tumors. Using MiXCR, TCRdb reanalyzed the PCR reads. The sample lists tens of thousands of clones, more than 15% occurring once. The sample taken for sequencing was blood. These receptors were obtained from a male donor with papillary thyroid cancer or a benign thyroid nodule (not recorded which). Some clones in this sample may be carry-over from other donors' samples. The CDR3 runs from the conserved cysteine through the conserved F or W. The order of the fields is D gene, J gene, clone size, V gene, CDR3 length, CDR3 protein, CDR3 DNA. A D gene is named only where the DNA matches it firmly. The size entry is marked missing in some rows and otherwise reads once, few, many or a size class.

.,TRBJ2-5,medium-sized,TRBV7-6,11,CASKGGETQYF,TGTGCCAGCAAGGGAGGAGAGACCCAGTACTTC
TRBD1,TRBJ2-3,few,TRBV6-1,15,CASSVDRVRLDTQYF,TGTGCCAGCAGCGTGGACAGGGTCCGATTAGATACGCAGTATTTT
TRBD1,TRBJ2-2,few,TRBV6-1,14,CASSEMTGTGELFF,TGTGCCAGCAGTGAAATGACAGGGACCGGGGAGCTGTTTTTT
.,TRBJ2-2,few,TRBV30,14,CAWSWVQNTGELFF,TGTGCCTGGAGTTGGGTACAGAACACCGGGGAGCTGTTTTTT
TRBD1,TRBJ2-7,many,TRBV5-4,16,CASSFPPSGQGVEQYF,TGTGCCAGCAGCTTTCCCCCCAGCGGCCAGGGGGTCGAGCAGTACTTC
.,TRBJ2-2,many,TRBV5-1,15,CASSSEGAGDGELFF,TGCGCCAGCAGCTCGGAGGGGGCGGGTGACGGGGAGCTGTTTTTT
TRBD1,TRBJ2-2,many,TRBV20-1,15,CSAIRTGEIPGELFF,TGCAGTGCTATTAGGACAGGGGAGATCCCCGGGGAGCTGTTTTTT
TRBD1,TRBJ1-3,many,TRBV12-5,13,CASGRTGLNTIYF,TGTGCTAGTGGTAGGACAGGGTTAAACACCATATATTTT
TRBD2,TRBJ2-7,few,TRBV19,15,CASSEQLAGAYEQYF,TGTGCCAGTAGCGAGCAACTAGCGGGAGCCTACGAGCAGTACTTC
.,TRBJ2-3,.,TRBV5-6,11,CASSRSDTQYF,TGTGCCAGCAGCCGCTCAGATACGCAGTATTTT
.,TRBJ2-1,.,TRBV5-6,13,CASSSWPGGEQFF,TGTGCCAGCAGCTCGTGGCCTGGTGGTGAGCAGTTCTTC
TRBD1,TRBJ2-7,.,TRBV28,15,CASSPPTGLSYEQYF,TGTGCCAGCAGCCCCCCGACAGGGCTCTCCTACGAGCAGTACTTC
TRBD1,TRBJ1-2,many,TRBV6-1,15,CASTPPGQGLYGYTF,TGTGCCAGCACCCCCCCTGGACAGGGATTATATGGCTACACCTTC
.,TRBJ1-1,.,TRBV6-1,15,CDSSPYTELNTEAFF,TGTGACAGCAGTCCTTACACGGAATTGAACACTGAAGCTTTCTTT
TRBD2,TRBJ2-1,many,TRBV9,17,CASSVVGASGTYNEQFF,TGTGCCAGCAGCGTAGTCGGGGCTAGCGGTACCTACAATGAGCAGTTCTTC
TRBD1,TRBJ2-1,once,TRBV11-1,16,CASSTRTGTVRNEQFF,TGTGCCAGCAGCACCCGGACAGGGACCGTTAGGAATGAGCAGTTCTTC